This T cell receptor beta chain comes out of a study of blood T cell repertoires in COVID-19. About the study: The samples span acute and convalescent COVID-19 from the United States, Italy and Spain.

The age range of participants was about 18 to 89 years, with residence in about two dozen US areas. Categorization into cohorts depended on clinical history that participants reported. CDR1 and CDR2 (germline): SQVTM, ANQGSEA. This CDR3 spans 14 amino acids. With 2 bases removed from V and 0 bases from J, the gap between germline ends came to 10 bases. Per the authors' pipeline: Reference gene primer amplification in the assay estimated nucleated cell counts. Using immunoSEQ multiplex PCR, the repertoire was profiled, and TCRdb retains in-frame clones only, with some absent. The DNA was the basis for D and trimming; V, J and clone size are from that table. Among about 210,000 clones listed, about four fifths were seen once.

The material sequenced was PBMCs or T cells enriched from blood (not recorded which). This TCR was sampled from a woman between 50 and 59 years old with acute COVID-19. V gene TRBV29-1 combines with J gene TRBJ1-2; D gene unclear. CDR3 amino acids: CSVEPPGANYGYTF. CDR3 coding DNA: TGCAGCGTTGAACCGCCGGGTGCTAACTATGGCTACACCTTC.